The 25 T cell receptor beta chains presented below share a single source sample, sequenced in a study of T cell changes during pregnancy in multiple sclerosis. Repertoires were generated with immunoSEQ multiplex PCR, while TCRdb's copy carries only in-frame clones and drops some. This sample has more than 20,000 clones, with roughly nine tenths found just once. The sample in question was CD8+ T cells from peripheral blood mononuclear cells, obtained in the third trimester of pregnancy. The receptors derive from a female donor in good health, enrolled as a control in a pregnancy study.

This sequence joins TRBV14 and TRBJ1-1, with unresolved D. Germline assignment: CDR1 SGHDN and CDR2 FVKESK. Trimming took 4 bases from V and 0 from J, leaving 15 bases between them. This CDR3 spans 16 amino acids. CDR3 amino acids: CASSPPPGVMNTEAFF. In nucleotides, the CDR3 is TGTGCCAGCAGCCCCCCCCCGGGAGTGATGAACACTGAAGCTTTCTTT.

In DNA form, the CDR3 reads TGTGCCAGCAGCGTAGCGACAGCCTTTAACACTGAAGCTTTCTTT. Its translation: CASSVATAFNTEAFF. This chain uses TRBV9 with TRBJ1-1; the D gene is possibly TRBD1 (5 bases). The CDR3 runs 15 residues. Germline V gives CDR1 SGDLS, CDR2 YYNGEE. Trimming left V 0 bases short and J 2 bases short, with 11 bases between.

The CDR3 sequence is CASSENRWNTEAFF. CDR3 DNA sequence: TGTGCCAGCAGTGAAAATCGGTGGAACACTGAAGCTTTCTTT. The chain recombines TRBV2 with TRBJ1-1, with no clear D. Germline CDR1 and CDR2: SNHLY and FYNNEI. The CDR3 totals 14 residues. Trimming stripped 2 bases from V and 1 base from J, with 8 bases between. Full variable domain (rest looked up from reference TRBV2 and TRBJ1-1): EPEVTQTPSHQVTQMGQEVILRCVPISNHLYFYWYRQILGQKVEFLVSFYNNEISEKSEIFDDQFSVERPDGSNFTLKIRSTKLEDSAMYFCASSENRWNTEAFFGQGTRLTVV.

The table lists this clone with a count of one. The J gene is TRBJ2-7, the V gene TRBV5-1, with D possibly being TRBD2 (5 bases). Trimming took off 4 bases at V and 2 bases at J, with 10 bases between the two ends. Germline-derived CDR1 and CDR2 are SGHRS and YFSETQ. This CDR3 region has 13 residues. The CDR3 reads CASSLGSTYEQYF. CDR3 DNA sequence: TGCGCCAGCAGCCTAGGGAGTACCTACGAGCAGTACTTC. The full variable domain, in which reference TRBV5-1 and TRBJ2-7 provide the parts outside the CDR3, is KAGVTQTPRYLIKTRGQQVTLSCSPISGHRSVSWYQQTPGQGLQFLFEYFSETQRNKGNFPGRFSGRQFSNSRSEMNVSTLELGDSALYLCASSLGSTYEQYFGPGTRLTVT.

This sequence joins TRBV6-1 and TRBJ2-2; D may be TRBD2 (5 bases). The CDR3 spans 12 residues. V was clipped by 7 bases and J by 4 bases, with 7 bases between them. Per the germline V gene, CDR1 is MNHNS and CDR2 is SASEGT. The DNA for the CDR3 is TGTGCCAGCACGGACTTCACCGGGGAGCTGTTTTTT. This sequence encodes CASTDFTGELFF.

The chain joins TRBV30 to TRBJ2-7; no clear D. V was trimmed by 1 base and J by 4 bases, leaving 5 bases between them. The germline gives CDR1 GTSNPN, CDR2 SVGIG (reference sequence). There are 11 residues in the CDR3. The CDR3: CAWSALYEQYF. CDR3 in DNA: TGTGCCTGGAGTGCTCTGTACGAGCAGTACTTC.

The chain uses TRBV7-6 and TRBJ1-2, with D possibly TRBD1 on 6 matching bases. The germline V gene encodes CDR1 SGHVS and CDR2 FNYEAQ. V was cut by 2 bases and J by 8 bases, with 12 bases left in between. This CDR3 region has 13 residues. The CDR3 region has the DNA TGTGCCAGCAGCTTACGGGGGGCCATAGGCTACACCTTC. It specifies CASSLRGAIGYTF.

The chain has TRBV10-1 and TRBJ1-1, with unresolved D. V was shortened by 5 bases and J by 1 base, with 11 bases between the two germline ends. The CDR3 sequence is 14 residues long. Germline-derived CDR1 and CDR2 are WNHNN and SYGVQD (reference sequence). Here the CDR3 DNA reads TGCGCCAGCAGTACCGGTATTGCGAACACTGAAGCTTTCTTT. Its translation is CASSTGIANTEAFF.

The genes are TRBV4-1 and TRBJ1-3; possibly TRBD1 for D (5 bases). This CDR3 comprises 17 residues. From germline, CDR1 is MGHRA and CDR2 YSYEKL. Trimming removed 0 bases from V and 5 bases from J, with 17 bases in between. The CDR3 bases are TGCGCCAGCAGCCAAGATTTGGGACTACGAACTCGAAACACCATATATTTT. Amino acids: CASSQDLGLRTRNTIYF.

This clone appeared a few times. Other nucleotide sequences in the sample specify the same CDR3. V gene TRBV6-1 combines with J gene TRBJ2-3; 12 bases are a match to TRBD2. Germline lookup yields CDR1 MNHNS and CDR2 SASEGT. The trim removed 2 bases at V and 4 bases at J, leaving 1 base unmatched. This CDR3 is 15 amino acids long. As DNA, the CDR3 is TGTGCCAGCAGTGAACTAGCGGGGGGGCCAGATACGCAGTATTTT. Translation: CASSELAGGPDTQYF.

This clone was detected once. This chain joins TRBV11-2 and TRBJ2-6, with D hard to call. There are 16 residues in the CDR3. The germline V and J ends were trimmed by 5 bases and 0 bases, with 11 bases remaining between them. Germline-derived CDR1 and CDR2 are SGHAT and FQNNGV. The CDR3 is CASSPRPHSGANVLTF. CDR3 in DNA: TGTGCCAGCAGCCCTAGACCTCACTCTGGGGCCAACGTCCTGACTTTC.

CDR3 DNA: TGTGCCAGCAGTGGGCCGGGGTACACTGAAGCTTTCTTT. Its protein is CASSGPGYTEAFF. The V call is TRBV6-1, the J call TRBJ1-1; no reliable D call. The CDR3 contains 13 residues. V shed 4 bases and J shed 3 bases, with 9 bases lying between them. Per the germline V gene, CDR1 is MNHNS and CDR2 is SASEGT.

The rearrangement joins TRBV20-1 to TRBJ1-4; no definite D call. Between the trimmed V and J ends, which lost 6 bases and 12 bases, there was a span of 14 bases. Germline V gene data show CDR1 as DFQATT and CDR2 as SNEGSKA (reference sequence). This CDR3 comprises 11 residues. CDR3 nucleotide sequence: TGCAGTGCCGTAGTCCGGAGTCAACTGTTTTTT. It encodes CSAVVRSQLFF.

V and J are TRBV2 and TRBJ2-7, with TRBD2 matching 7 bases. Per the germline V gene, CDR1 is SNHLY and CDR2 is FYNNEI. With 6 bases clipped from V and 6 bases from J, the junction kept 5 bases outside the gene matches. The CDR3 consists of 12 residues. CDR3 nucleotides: TGTGCCAGCAGGGGGGGGTTCCGCGAGCAGTACTTC. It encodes CASRGGFREQYF. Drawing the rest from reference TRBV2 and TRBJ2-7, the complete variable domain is EPEVTQTPSHQVTQMGQEVILRCVPISNHLYFYWYRQILGQKVEFLVSFYNNEISEKSEIFDDQFSVERPDGSNFTLKIRSTKLEDSAMYFCASRGGFREQYFGPGTRLTVT.

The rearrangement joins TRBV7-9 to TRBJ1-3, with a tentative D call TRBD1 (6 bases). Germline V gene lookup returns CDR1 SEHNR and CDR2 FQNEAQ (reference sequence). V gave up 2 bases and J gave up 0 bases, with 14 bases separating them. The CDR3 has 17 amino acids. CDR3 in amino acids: CASSLRIAGDSGNTIYF. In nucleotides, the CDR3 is TGTGCCAGCAGCTTACGAATTGCAGGGGACTCTGGAAACACCATATATTTT. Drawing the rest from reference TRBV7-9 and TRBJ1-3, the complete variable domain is DTGVSQNPRHKITKRGQNVTFRCDPISEHNRLYWYRQTLGQGPEFLTYFQNEAQLEKSRLLSDRFSAERPKGSFSTLEIQRTEQGDSAMYLCASSLRIAGDSGNTIYFGEGSWLTVV.

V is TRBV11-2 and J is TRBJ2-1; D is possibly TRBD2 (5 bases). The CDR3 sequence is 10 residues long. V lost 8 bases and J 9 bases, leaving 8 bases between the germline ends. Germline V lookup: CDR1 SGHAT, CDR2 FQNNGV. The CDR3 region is CASGGFEQFF. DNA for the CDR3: TGTGCCAGCGGCGGGTTTGAGCAGTTCTTC.

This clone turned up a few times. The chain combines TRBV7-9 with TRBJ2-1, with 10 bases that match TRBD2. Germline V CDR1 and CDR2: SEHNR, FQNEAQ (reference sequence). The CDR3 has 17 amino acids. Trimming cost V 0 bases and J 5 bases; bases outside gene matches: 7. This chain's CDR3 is CASSLAGLAVPNNEQFF. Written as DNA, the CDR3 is TGTGCCAGCAGCTTAGCCGGACTAGCGGTACCAAACAATGAGCAGTTCTTC.

CDR3 sequence: CASMRREGRETQYF. In DNA, the CDR3 is TGTGCCAGTATGCGGCGGGAGGGCCGGGAGACCCAGTACTTC. This chain joins TRBV19 and TRBJ2-5; 9 bases fit TRBD2. The CDR3 length is 14 residues. J was trimmed by 5 bases and V by 7 bases; bases with no gene match: 8. Germline V gives CDR1 LNHDA, CDR2 SQIVND (reference sequence).

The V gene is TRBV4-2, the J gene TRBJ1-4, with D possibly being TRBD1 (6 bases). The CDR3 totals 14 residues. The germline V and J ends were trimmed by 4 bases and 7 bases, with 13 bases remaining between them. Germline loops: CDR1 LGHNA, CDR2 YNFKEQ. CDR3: CASSRTGQAEKLFF. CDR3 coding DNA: TGTGCCAGCAGCCGTACAGGGCAAGCTGAAAAACTGTTTTTT.

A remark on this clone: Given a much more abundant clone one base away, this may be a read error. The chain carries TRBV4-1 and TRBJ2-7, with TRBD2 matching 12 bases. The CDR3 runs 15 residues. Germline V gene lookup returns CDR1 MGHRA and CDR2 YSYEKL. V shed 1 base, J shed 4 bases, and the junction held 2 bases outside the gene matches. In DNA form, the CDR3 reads TGCGCCAGCAGCCAAGGGACTAGCGGGACTTACGAGCAGTACTTC. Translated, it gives CASSQGTSGTYEQYF.

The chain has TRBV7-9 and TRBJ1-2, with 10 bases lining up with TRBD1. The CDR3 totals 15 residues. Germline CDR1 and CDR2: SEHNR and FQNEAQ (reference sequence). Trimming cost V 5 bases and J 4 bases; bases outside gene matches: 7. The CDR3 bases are TGTGCCAGCAGCCCGGGGACAGGGGATACCTATGGCTACACCTTC. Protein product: CASSPGTGDTYGYTF.

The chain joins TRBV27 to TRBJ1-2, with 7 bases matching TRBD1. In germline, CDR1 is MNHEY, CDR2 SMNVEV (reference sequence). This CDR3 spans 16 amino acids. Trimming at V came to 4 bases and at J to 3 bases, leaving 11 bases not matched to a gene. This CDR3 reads CASSSLGQDGDYGYTF. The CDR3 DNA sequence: TGTGCCAGCAGTTCCCTCGGACAGGACGGGGACTATGGCTACACCTTC.

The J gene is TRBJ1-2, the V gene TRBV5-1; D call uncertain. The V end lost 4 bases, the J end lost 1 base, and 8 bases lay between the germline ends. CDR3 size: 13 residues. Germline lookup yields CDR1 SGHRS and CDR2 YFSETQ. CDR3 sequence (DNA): TGCGCCAGCAGCCTCGGGATTAACTATGGCTACACCTTC. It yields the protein CASSLGINYGYTF.

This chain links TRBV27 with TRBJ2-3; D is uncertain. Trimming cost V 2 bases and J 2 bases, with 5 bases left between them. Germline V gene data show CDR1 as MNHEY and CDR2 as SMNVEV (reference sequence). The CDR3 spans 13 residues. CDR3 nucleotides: TGTGCCAGCAGTTTAATCAACACAGATACGCAGTATTTT. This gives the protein CASSLINTDTQYF.

In DNA, the CDR3 is TGCGCCAGCAGCTCGATGACAGGGGGTTACACAGATACGCAGTATTTT. As protein: CASSSMTGGYTDTQYF. The V gene is TRBV5-1, the J gene TRBJ2-3, with TRBD1 matching 9 bases. The trim removed 3 bases at V and 2 bases at J, leaving 7 bases unmatched. Germline V gene data show CDR1 as SGHRS and CDR2 as YFSETQ. The CDR3 covers 16 residues.